The 31 T cell receptor beta chains below all came from one sample that was sequenced in a study of blood T cell repertoires in COVID-19. The data were produced by immunoSEQ multiplex PCR, yet TCRdb's version contains in-frame clones alone and is incomplete. The table has around 140,000 clones, almost 85% seen once; the top ten hold 1.4%. The sequenced sample consisted of peripheral blood. All receptors derive from a man aged 55 to 70 with acute or convalescent COVID-19.

The chain couples TRBV6-5 to TRBJ2-2, with TRBD1 identical over 7 bases. The CDR3 is made up of 15 amino acids. The germline gives CDR1 MNHEY, CDR2 SVGAGI. Trimming cost V 5 bases and J 4 bases; bases outside gene matches: 7. The DNA of the CDR3 is TGTGCCAGCAGTCGACAGGGTTCGAGCACCGGGGAGCTGTTTTTT. Its translation: CASSRQGSSTGELFF.

The CDR3 is CASSIIAGGYNEQFF. In nucleotides, the CDR3 is TGTGCCAGCAGTATTATAGCGGGGGGCTACAATGAGCAGTTCTTC. The rearrangement links TRBV6-4 to TRBJ2-1; 10 nucleotides match TRBD2. This CDR3 is 15 amino acids long. CDR1 is MRHNA and CDR2 is SNTAGT in the germline V gene. The V and J ends lost 5 bases and 3 bases, in that order; junction bases with no gene match: 4.

The V and J genes are TRBV9 and TRBJ2-1, with a tentative D call TRBD2 (5 bases). CDR1 SGDLS and CDR2 YYNGEE come from the germline V gene. The V end lost 0 bases, the J end lost 10 bases, and 11 bases lay between the germline ends. The CDR3 has 13 amino acids. The CDR3 DNA reads as TGTGCCAGCAGCGTAGTGGCGGGTGAGGAGCAGTTCTTC. Its translation: CASSVVAGEEQFF.

The genes are TRBV12-3 or TRBV12-4 and TRBJ1-2; 10 bases line up with TRBD1. This CDR3 comprises 13 residues. V lost 7 bases to trimming and J lost 8 bases; unmatched junction nucleotides: 7. The CDR3 sequence is CASTRQGAEGYTF. In DNA, the CDR3 is TGTGCCAGCACCAGACAGGGGGCGGAGGGCTACACCTTC.

The V gene is TRBV24-1, the J gene TRBJ2-2, with a possible D match to TRBD1 (6 bases). The CDR3 has 17 amino acids. Germline V gene lookup returns CDR1 KGHDR and CDR2 SFDVKD. The V and J ends lost 4 bases and 1 base respectively, with 15 bases between them. The CDR3: CATSDLQRTENTGELFF. CDR3 sequence (DNA): TGTGCCACCAGTGACCTCCAACGGACAGAGAACACCGGGGAGCTGTTTTTT.

This clone was counted a single time. The CDR3 DNA reads TGTGCCAGCAGCGTAGACGGGGGGCTGGATTCACCCCTCCACTTT. Its translation: CASSVDGGLDSPLHF. The chain combines TRBV9 with TRBJ1-6; TRBD1 might be the D (6 bases). The CDR3 length is 15 residues. Germline CDR1 reads SGDLS; CDR2 reads YYNGEE. Trimming took 0 bases from V and 8 from J, leaving 12 bases between them.

This chain uses TRBV7-6 with TRBJ1-1; D call uncertain. CDR3 size: 15 residues. Trimming took 3 bases from V and 0 from J, leaving 11 bases between them. Germline loops: CDR1 SGHVS, CDR2 FNYEAQ. The CDR3 spells CASSLRLGMNTEAFF. In DNA form, the CDR3 reads TGTGCCAGCAGCTTGAGGTTAGGTATGAACACTGAAGCTTTCTTT. The whole variable domain, filled in from reference TRBV7-6 and TRBJ1-1, reads GAGVSQSPRYKVTKRGQDVALRCDPISGHVSLYWYRQALGQGPEFLTYFNYEAQQDKSGLPNDRFSAERPEGSISTLTIQRTEQRDSAMYRCASSLRLGMNTEAFFGQGTRLTVV.

With regard to this clone: At one end, the junction sequence differs from germline, possibly due to a read error. V is TRBV12-3 or TRBV12-4 and J is TRBJ2-7, with 8 bases lining up with TRBD1. CDR3 length: 12 residues. DNA for the CDR3: TGTGCCAGCAGTCGCGGACAGGGCTCGAGGGACTTC. It yields the protein CASSRGQGSRDF.

The V call is TRBV11-2, the J call TRBJ2-7; TRBD1 is a possible D gene (6 bases). CDR1 is SGHAT and CDR2 is FQNNGV in the germline V gene. The CDR3 extends over 16 amino acids. V lost 1 base and J 3 bases, leaving 16 bases between the germline ends. The CDR3 is CASSLVIWDIGYEQYF. For the CDR3, the DNA is TGTGCCAGCAGCTTAGTTATTTGGGACATCGGCTACGAGCAGTACTTC.

This chain links TRBV3-1 (or the pseudogene TRBV3-2) with TRBJ1-2; D not resolved. From germline, CDR1 is LGHDT and CDR2 YNNKEL (reference sequence). The CDR3 has 14 amino acids. V was shortened by 0 bases and J by 0 bases, with 5 bases between the two germline ends. The CDR3 bases are TGTGCCAGCAGCCAAGATATCTCTAACTATGGCTACACCTTC. It translates to CASSQDISNYGYTF.

The chain has TRBV29-1 and TRBJ2-4; D gene ambiguous. V was trimmed by 6 bases and J by 7 bases, leaving 13 bases between them. CDR1 is SQVTM and CDR2 is ANQGSEA in the germline V gene. The CDR3 has 12 residues. CDR3: CSVAAYGNIQYF. In nucleotides, the CDR3 is TGCAGCGTCGCAGCCTACGGGAACATTCAGTACTTC.

Written as DNA, the CDR3 is TGTGCCAGCAGCGTGGGGACAGGGGGCTTTCAGCCCCAGCATTTT. It encodes CASSVGTGGFQPQHF. The rearrangement links TRBV6-5 to TRBJ1-5; 12 bases map to TRBD1. The J segment lost 6 bases and the V segment lost 6 bases, leaving 6 bases of the junction unmatched. Germline CDR1 MNHEY, CDR2 SVGAGI. This CDR3 has 15 residues.

The chain joins TRBV12-5 to TRBJ2-7, with 9 positions matching TRBD2. This CDR3 is built from 15 residues. V was pared by 2 bases and J by 4 bases, with 6 bases of the junction left unmatched. From germline, CDR1 is LGHNT and CDR2 FRNRAP. The CDR3 sequence is CASGLSSGRGYEQYF. The CDR3 region has the DNA TGTGCTAGTGGTTTGAGTAGCGGGAGAGGGTACGAGCAGTACTTC.

The rearrangement uses TRBV6-2 or TRBV6-3 and TRBJ1-5; D might be TRBD1 (6 bases). Trimming pared 4 bases from V and 6 bases from J, leaving 13 bases between. The CDR3 covers 14 residues. Looked up from germline, CDR1 is MNHEY and CDR2 is SVGEGT. The CDR3 spells CASSSGQWAQPQHF. The CDR3, as DNA: TGTGCCAGCAGTTCCGGACAGTGGGCTCAGCCCCAGCATTTT.

This chain connects TRBV27 to TRBJ2-3; D possibly corresponds to TRBD2 (5 bases). The V end lost 1 base, the J end lost 5 bases, and 10 bases lay between the germline ends. The CDR3 has 14 residues. CDR1 is MNHEY, CDR2 SMNVEV, per germline (reference sequence). The DNA for the CDR3 is TGTGCCAGCAGTTTATGGAAAGGAGGAGATACGCAGTATTTT. This translates into CASSLWKGGDTQYF.

The rearrangement links TRBV4-1 to TRBJ2-3; tentatively, D is TRBD2 (7 bases). This CDR3 has 17 amino acids. Trimming took off 0 bases at V and 3 bases at J, with 16 bases between the two ends. Germline V gene sequence: CDR1 MGHRA, CDR2 YSYEKL. CDR3 region: CASSQDGGGAVTDTQYF. Written as DNA, the CDR3 is TGCGCCAGCAGCCAAGACGGTGGGGGGGCAGTGACAGATACGCAGTATTTT.

The chain joins TRBV21-1 to TRBJ2-7; TRBD2, the D gene given by the table, was not confirmed from the DNA. TRBV21-1 is a pseudogene segment. CDR3 length equals 14 residues. CDR3 nucleotide sequence: TGTGCCAGCGTCACAAGAGGCCAGCCCTACGAGCAGTACTTC. Amino acid sequence: CASVTRGQPYEQYF.

This clone was recorded once. The V and J genes are TRBV19 and TRBJ1-5; weak D call: TRBD1 (5 bases). The CDR3 consists of 14 residues. Between the trimmed V and J ends, which lost 9 bases and 3 bases, there was a span of 15 bases. Germline V gene sequence: CDR1 LNHDA, CDR2 SQIVND (reference sequence). CDR3 bases: TGTGCCAGCCGACCCCAGGGACTCAATCAGCCCCAGCATTTT. As protein: CASRPQGLNQPQHF.

The V call is TRBV29-1, the J call TRBJ1-1; perhaps TRBD1 as D (6 bases). Trimming took off 3 bases at V and 1 base at J, with 9 bases between the two ends. The length of the CDR3 is 13 residues. Germline V gene lookup returns CDR1 SQVTM and CDR2 ANQGSEA. In DNA form, the CDR3 reads TGCAGCGTTGACCAGGGGAGGAACACTGAAGCTTTCTTT. The encoded protein is CSVDQGRNTEAFF.

Concerning this clone: This CDR3 is also generated by other DNA sequences in the sample. The chain combines TRBV19 with TRBJ2-1; 14 bases map to TRBD2. This CDR3 is built from 15 residues. The V segment lost 4 bases and the J segment 4 bases; nucleotides outside the gene matches: 0. Germline V gene lookup returns CDR1 LNHDA and CDR2 SQIVND (reference sequence). The CDR3 is CASSRTSGGYNEQFF. DNA of the CDR3: TGTGCCAGTAGTAGGACTAGCGGGGGGTACAATGAGCAGTTCTTC.

V and J are TRBV14 and TRBJ2-1, with D tentatively TRBD2 (5 bases). In germline, CDR1 is SGHDN, CDR2 FVKESK. This CDR3 spans 16 amino acids. Deletions cut 3 bases from V and 0 bases from J, with 12 bases between. The CDR3 DNA reads TGTGCCAGCAGCCAGCGGGTCCGCGCCTCCTACAATGAGCAGTTCTTC. It is translated as CASSQRVRASYNEQFF.

A few counts support this clone. The chain combines TRBV5-4 with TRBJ2-1; 8 bases are a match to TRBD2. Germline CDR1 is SGHNT and CDR2 is YYREEE (reference sequence). Germline trimming cut 4 bases from V and 1 base from J; bases unmatched to any gene: 7. The CDR3 has 16 residues. Written as DNA, the CDR3 is TGTGCCAGCAGCATCGGAGCGGGAGTGTCCTACAATGAGCAGTTCTTC. This encodes CASSIGAGVSYNEQFF.

The rearrangement uses TRBV6-5 and TRBJ2-2, with 7 positions matching TRBD2. Germline V gene sequence: CDR1 MNHEY, CDR2 SVGAGI. The CDR3 is 15 residues long. V shed 6 bases, J shed 0 bases, and the junction held 4 bases outside the gene matches. This chain's CDR3 is CASRKSGANTGELFF. CDR3 nucleotides: TGTGCCAGCAGAAAGAGCGGGGCGAACACCGGGGAGCTGTTTTTT.

The chain is built from TRBV6-5 and TRBJ1-1; TRBD1 matches 8 bases. The J segment lost 2 bases and the V segment lost 5 bases, leaving 7 bases of the junction unmatched. Per germline, CDR1 MNHEY and CDR2 SVGAGI. This CDR3 comprises 15 residues. The CDR3 DNA follows: TGTGCCAGCAGTCCCTGGACAGGGCAAAACACTGAAGCTTTCTTT. Its translation is CASSPWTGQNTEAFF.

V usage is TRBV19 and J usage is TRBJ1-2; D not resolved. This CDR3 has 12 residues. V lost 7 bases to trimming and J lost 8 bases, with 14 bases between them. The germline V gene has CDR1 LNHDA and CDR2 SQIVND (reference sequence). CDR3 amino acids: CASTFAGGGYTF. In DNA form, the CDR3 reads TGTGCCAGTACCTTCGCGGGTGGAGGCTACACCTTC.

This clone was seen just once. The chain carries TRBV19 and TRBJ2-3; 13 bases agree with TRBD2. V trimming: 8 bases; J trimming: 2 bases; junction bases outside the gene matches: 1. Per the germline V gene, CDR1 is LNHDA and CDR2 is SQIVND (reference sequence). CDR3 length equals 14 residues. The CDR3 region has the DNA TGTGCCAGTGGACTAGCGGGAGACACAGATACGCAGTATTTT. Encoded protein: CASGLAGDTDTQYF.

The chain employs TRBV7-8 and TRBJ2-3, with 9 bases lining up with TRBD2. CDR1 SGHVS and CDR2 FQNEAQ come from the germline V gene. The CDR3 consists of 16 residues. The V gene end was trimmed by 4 bases and the J gene end by 1 base; junction bases not matched to a gene: 6. CDR3 nucleotides: TGTGCCAGCAGCTACCTTAGCGGGAGAGGCACAGATACGCAGTATTTT. Translating it yields CASSYLSGRGTDTQYF.

The chain links TRBV3-1 (or the pseudogene TRBV3-2) to TRBJ2-7; 9 bases map to TRBD2. The CDR3 is 15 residues long. V was clipped by 5 bases and J by 7 bases; unmatched bases: 12. CDR1 and CDR2 (germline): LGHDT, YNNKEL (reference sequence). The CDR3 region is CASSEQLAGPREQYF. In nucleotides, the CDR3 is TGTGCCAGCAGCGAACAACTAGCGGGCCCTCGGGAGCAGTACTTC.

This chain connects TRBV4-2 to TRBJ1-2; D not certain. The CDR3 loop spans 14 amino acids. Trimming removed 5 bases at V and 14 bases at J, with 24 bases between. CDR1 is LGHNA and CDR2 is YNFKEQ in the germline V gene. This chain's CDR3 is CASSERNRGLGLTF. As DNA, the CDR3 is TGTGCCAGCAGCGAGCGGAACCGGGGTTTAGGTTTGACCTTC.

The chain is built from TRBV5-1 and TRBJ1-5; 8 bases agree with TRBD1. Trimming at V came to 4 bases and at J to 5 bases, leaving 5 bases not matched to a gene. CDR3 length: 14 amino acids. In germline, CDR1 is SGHRS, CDR2 YFSETQ. The CDR3 sequence is CASSRTGGDQPQHF. The CDR3 region has the DNA TGCGCCAGCAGCAGAACAGGGGGTGATCAGCCCCAGCATTTT. The full variable domain, with the rest looked up from reference TRBV5-1 and TRBJ1-5, is KAGVTQTPRYLIKTRGQQVTLSCSPISGHRSVSWYQQTPGQGLQFLFEYFSETQRNKGNFPGRFSGRQFSNSRSEMNVSTLELGDSALYLCASSRTGGDQPQHFGDGTRLSIL.

The V call is TRBV5-1, the J call TRBJ1-6; 9 bases fit TRBD1. This CDR3 is 15 amino acids long. The V segment lost 2 bases and the J segment 7 bases; nucleotides outside the gene matches: 4. Germline V CDR1 and CDR2: SGHRS, YFSETQ. The CDR3 here is CASSLTGGGNSPLHF. The CDR3 DNA is TGCGCCAGCAGCTTAACAGGGGGCGGGAATTCACCCCTCCACTTT.